What follows is one T cell receptor beta chain and its context. Its antigen is as yet unknown. This entry is derived from a study of Graves' ophthalmopathy and Graves' hyperthyroidism. General observations from the study: Discrimination between ophthalmopathy and stable hyperthyroidism by a 13-signature model showed more than 85% sensitivity and 70% to 82% specificity.

RNA transcripts were the template, and TCR beta CDR3 regions were amplified from them. Scientists carried out first-round RT-PCR using HTBI primers and then a second-round multiplex PCR. TCRdb re-called the multiplex PCR reads through MiXCR, storing one row per CDR3 protein. The table includes about 370,000 distinct CDR3 sequences, about a sixth detected once. The V and J ends lost 3 bases and 2 bases respectively, with 14 bases between them. This CDR3 has 15 amino acids. Per germline, CDR1 MGHRA and CDR2 YSYEKL. This receptor was identified in an adult woman with stable Graves' hyperthyroidism. The sequenced sample consisted of peripheral blood. This chain uses TRBV4-1 with TRBJ2-7; possible D gene TRBD1, 6 bases. The CDR3 DNA is TGCGCCAGCAGCCACGCCAAAGGGGGTACCTACGAGCAGTACTTC. This gives the protein CASSHAKGGTYEQYF.